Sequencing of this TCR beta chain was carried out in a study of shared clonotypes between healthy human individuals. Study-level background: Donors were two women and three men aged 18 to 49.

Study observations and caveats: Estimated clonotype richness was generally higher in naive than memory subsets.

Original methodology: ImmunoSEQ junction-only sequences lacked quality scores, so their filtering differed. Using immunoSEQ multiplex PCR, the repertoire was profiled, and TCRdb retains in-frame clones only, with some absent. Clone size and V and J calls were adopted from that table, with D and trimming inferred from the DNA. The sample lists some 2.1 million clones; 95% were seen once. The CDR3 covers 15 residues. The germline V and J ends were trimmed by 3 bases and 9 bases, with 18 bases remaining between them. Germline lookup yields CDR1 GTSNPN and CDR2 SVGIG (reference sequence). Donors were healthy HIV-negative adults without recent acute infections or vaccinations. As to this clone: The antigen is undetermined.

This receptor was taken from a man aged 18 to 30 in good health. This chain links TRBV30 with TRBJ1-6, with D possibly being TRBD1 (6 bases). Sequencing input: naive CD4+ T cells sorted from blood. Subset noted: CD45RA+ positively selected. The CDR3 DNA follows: TGTGCCTGGAGCGCCAGGGGCTCGTCAGTTTCACCCCTCCACTTT. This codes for CAWSARGSSVSPLHF.